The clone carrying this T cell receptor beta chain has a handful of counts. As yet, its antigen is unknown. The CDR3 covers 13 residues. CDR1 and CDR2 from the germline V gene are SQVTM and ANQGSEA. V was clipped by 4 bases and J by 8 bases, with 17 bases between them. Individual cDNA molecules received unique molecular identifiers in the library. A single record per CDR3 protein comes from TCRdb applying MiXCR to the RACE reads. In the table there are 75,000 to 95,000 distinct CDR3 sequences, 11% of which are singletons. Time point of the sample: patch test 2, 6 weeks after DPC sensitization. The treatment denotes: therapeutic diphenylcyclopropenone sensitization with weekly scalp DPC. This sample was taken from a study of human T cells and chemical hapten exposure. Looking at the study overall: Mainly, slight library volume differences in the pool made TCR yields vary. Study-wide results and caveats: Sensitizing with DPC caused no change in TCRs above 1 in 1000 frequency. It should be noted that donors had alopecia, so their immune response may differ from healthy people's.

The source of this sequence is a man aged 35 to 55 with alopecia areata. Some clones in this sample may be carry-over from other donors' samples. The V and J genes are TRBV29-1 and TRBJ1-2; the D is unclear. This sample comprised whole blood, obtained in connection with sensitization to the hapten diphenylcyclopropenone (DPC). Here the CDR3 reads CSVVSGRQGGYTF. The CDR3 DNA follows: TGCAGCGTTGTATCCGGACGACAAGGAGGCTACACCTTC. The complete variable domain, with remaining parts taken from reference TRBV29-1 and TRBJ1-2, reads SAVISQKPSRDICQRGTSLTIQCQVDSQVTMMFWYRQQPGQSLTLIATANQGSEATYESGFVIDKFPISRPNLTFSTLTVSNMSPEDSSIYLCSVVSGRQGGYTFGSGTRLTVV.